These T cell receptor beta chains were read from a single sample in a study of CD8 T cells in Susac syndrome. In TCRdb, the immunoSEQ multiplex PCR reads were re-called with MiXCR into one record per CDR3 protein. The table includes tens of thousands of distinct CDR3 sequences, approximately 96% detected once. The sequencing input was CD4+ T cells from PBMCs. All receptors derive from a human donor with multiple sclerosis. The CDR3 runs from the conserved cysteine through the conserved F or W. Each record gives: J gene, clone size, CDR3 length, D gene, V gene, CDR3 protein, CDR3 DNA. The D gene is left open where the match is weak. Expanded clones get a size class; other rows say once, few or many, or leave the size out.

TRBJ2-1 NA 13 NA TRBV10-3 CAINGLLNNEQFF TGTGCCATCAACGGACTACTCAACAATGAGCAGTTCTTC
TRBJ2-7 NA 13 NA TRBV19 CASSIEGQREQYF TGTGCCAGTAGTATAGAAGGGCAGCGCGAGCAGTACTTC
TRBJ2-1 NA 16 TRBD2 TRBV24-1 CATSAGLAGAFNEQFF TGTGCCACCAGTGCGGGACTAGCGGGGGCCTTCAATGAGCAGTTCTTC
TRBJ2-7 NA 15 NA TRBV15 CATSRGGGSSYEQYF TGTGCCACCAGCAGAGGAGGGGGTAGCTCCTACGAGCAGTACTTC
TRBJ1-5 NA 15 TRBD1 TRBV4-1 CASSRTGTGNQPQHF TGCGCCAGCAGTCGAACCGGGACAGGCAATCAGCCCCAGCATTTT
TRBJ1-4 NA 15 TRBD1 TRBV25-1 CASSEWGTGSGKLFF TGTGCCAGCAGTGAATGGGGGACAGGGTCCGGAAAACTGTTTTTT
TRBJ1-2 NA 16 TRBD1 TRBV20-1 CSARGTYIQGAGGYTF TGCAGTGCTAGAGGGACCTATATCCAGGGGGCGGGCGGCTACACCTTC
TRBJ1-6 NA 17 TRBD1 TRBV3-1 CASSQVGGGRFNSPLHF TGTGCCAGCAGCCAAGTAGGAGGGGGCAGATTTAATTCACCCCTCCACTTT
TRBJ2-5 few 14 TRBD2 TRBV6-5 CASSYRGGGETQYF TGTGCCAGCAGTTACAGGGGCGGGGGAGAGACCCAGTACTTC
TRBJ2-2 NA 17 TRBD1 TRBV5-1 CASSSSVRQGNTGELFF TGCGCCAGCAGCTCGTCTGTAAGACAGGGGAACACCGGGGAGCTGTTTTTT
TRBJ2-7 NA 14 NA TRBV5-1 CASTPGTVNYEQYF TGCGCCAGCACCCCCGGGACTGTGAACTACGAGCAGTACTTC
TRBJ2-1 NA 13 NA TRBV7-9 CASSFESGAEQFF TGTGCCAGCAGCTTCGAATCGGGGGCTGAGCAGTTCTTC
TRBJ1-4 NA 11 NA TRBV2 CASSVSEKLFF TGTGCCAGCAGTGTCTCCGAAAAACTGTTTTTT
TRBJ2-7 NA 14 NA TRBV9 CASSVASSPHEQYF TGTGCCAGCAGCGTAGCGTCTAGCCCCCACGAGCAGTACTTC
TRBJ2-1 NA 15 NA TRBV6-1 CASSERGPTYNEQFF TGTGCCAGCAGTGAGCGGGGGCCAACCTACAATGAGCAGTTCTTC
TRBJ1-1 NA 16 NA TRBV7-2 CASSPQGNRVNTEAFF TGTGCCAGCAGCCCCCAGGGGAATAGAGTAAACACTGAAGCTTTCTTT
TRBJ2-3 NA 18 TRBD2 TRBV4-3 CASSQVWTSGLGTDTQYF TGCGCCAGCAGCCAAGTTTGGACTAGTGGCCTTGGCACAGATACGCAGTATTTT
TRBJ1-1 NA 14 NA TRBV2 CASELLGSNTEAFF TGTGCCAGCGAACTACTGGGCTCGAACACTGAAGCTTTCTTT
TRBJ2-5 NA 11 NA TRBV11-2 CASSPQRAQYF TGTGCCAGCAGCCCCCAGCGGGCCCAGTACTTC
TRBJ1-5 once 13 NA TRBV3-1 CASSQARNQPQHF TGTGCCAGCAGCCAAGCGCGCAATCAGCCCCAGCATTTT
TRBJ1-5 NA 15 NA TRBV7-2 CASSFFTDSNQPQHF TGTGCCAGCAGCTTCTTTACAGATAGCAATCAGCCCCAGCATTTT
TRBJ2-2 NA 13 NA TRBV4-2 CASSHASGGELFF TGTGCCAGCAGCCACGCCTCGGGCGGGGAGCTGTTTTTT
TRBJ2-7 NA 13 NA TRBV20-1 CSARGGQVYEQYF TGCAGTGCTAGGGGAGGACAGGTCTACGAGCAGTACTTC
TRBJ2-1 NA 12 NA TRBV20-1 CSAQPTRGEQFF TGCAGTGCCCAACCGACCAGGGGTGAGCAGTTCTTC
TRBJ2-1 NA 16 TRBD1 TRBV5-1 CASSLARQGASNEQFF TGCGCCAGCAGCTTGGCGAGACAGGGGGCCTCCAATGAGCAGTTCTTC
TRBJ2-3 once 17 TRBD2 TRBV20-1 CSARGISGDRPTDTQYF TGCAGTGCTAGAGGAATTAGCGGGGACCGCCCCACAGATACGCAGTATTTT
TRBJ1-6 NA 14 NA TRBV28 CASSFVTDDSPLHF TGTGCCAGCAGTTTTGTTACAGATGATTCACCCCTCCACTTT
TRBJ1-2 NA 17 NA TRBV5-6 CASSLLGIRMANYGYTF TGTGCCAGCAGCTTGCTGGGCATACGTATGGCTAACTATGGCTACACCTTC
TRBJ1-2 NA 15 NA TRBV2 CASSEIGPSNYGYTF TGTGCCAGCAGTGAGATCGGGCCTTCTAACTATGGCTACACCTTC
TRBJ2-7 NA 14 NA TRBV30 CAWSGERTGLEQYF TGTGCCTGGAGTGGGGAAAGGACGGGGCTCGAGCAGTACTTC
TRBJ1-2 once 14 NA TRBV27 CASQPAAGNYGYTF TGTGCCAGCCAACCGGCCGCGGGCAACTATGGCTACACCTTC
TRBJ2-5 NA 15 TRBD1 TRBV6-6 CASSKLGQGKETQYF TGTGCCAGCAGTAAACTCGGACAGGGAAAGGAGACCCAGTACTTC
TRBJ1-5 NA 15 NA TRBV12-3/TRBV12-4 CASARVTGSNQPQHF TGTGCCAGCGCCCGGGTCACAGGGAGCAATCAGCCCCAGCATTTT
TRBJ2-3 once 13 NA TRBV20-1 CSLIAVSTDTQYF TGCAGTCTTATAGCGGTTAGCACAGATACGCAGTATTTT
TRBJ2-7 once 17 NA TRBV15 CATSRDTSRGRAYEQYF TGTGCCACCAGCAGAGACACCTCGCGTGGGAGAGCCTACGAGCAGTACTTC
TRBJ2-7 NA 16 TRBD2 TRBV3-1 CASSQDGAGGSFEQYF TGTGCCAGCAGCCAAGATGGAGCGGGGGGCTCATTCGAGCAGTACTTC
TRBJ2-7 NA 15 NA TRBV7-3 CASSSTASSPYEQYF TGTGCCAGCAGCTCCACCGCCAGTAGCCCTTACGAGCAGTACTTC
TRBJ2-7 NA 15 NA TRBV3-1 CASSSTGVTTYEQYF TGTGCCAGCAGCTCGACCGGGGTGACAACCTACGAGCAGTACTTC
TRBJ1-5 NA 17 TRBD1 TRBV12-3/TRBV12-4 CASSPQRQGSDNWPQHF TGTGCCAGCAGTCCCCAACGACAGGGCTCCGACAATTGGCCCCAGCATTTT